Sequencing of this T cell receptor beta chain was carried out in a study of T-cell reconstitution after alpha-beta-depleted transplantation in children. Overall study results and limits: Several patients had high TCRbeta diversity at day 60; it came from surviving recipient T cells and thymic progenitors. Where alpha-beta T cells came from about two months after transplant was reportedly several hundred expanded graft clones. T-cell counts and diversity were attributed mostly to newly produced T cells one year after transplant.

As it was prepared, the TCRbeta library received unique molecular identifiers. TCRdb recomputed calls from the PCR reads with MiXCR, one row per CDR3 protein. The sample holds under 9,500 distinct CDR3 sequences, over 11% seen once. Germline trimming cut 5 bases from V and 4 bases from J; bases unmatched to any gene: 6. The germline V gene has CDR1 DFQATT and CDR2 SNEGSKA (reference sequence). This CDR3 has 13 amino acids. This clonotype has a count of ten or more. Its antigen is currently unknown. This sample comprised PBMCs, mostly from graft donor cells, obtained 60 days after TCRalphabeta/CD19-depleted stem cell transplant. This clonotype was obtained from a male patient younger than 18 who had a stem cell transplant for acute lymphoblastic leukemia, so the T cells may come from the graft donor. The V and J genes are TRBV20-1 and TRBJ1-1, with 8 bases aligning to TRBD1. The CDR3 is CSARRQGITEAFF. In DNA form, the CDR3 reads TGCAGTGCTCGTCGACAGGGGATCACTGAAGCTTTCTTT.